This T cell receptor (beta chain) was profiled in a study of OX40 agonist ivuxolimab in advanced cancers. General study findings and limits: Antigens targeted by the expanded peripheral T cells were not determined.

Germline V gene data show CDR1 as MNHEY and CDR2 as SMNVEV (reference sequence). The CDR3 is made up of 16 amino acids. V was clipped by 1 base and J by 1 base, with 14 bases between them. The assay was immunoSEQ multiplex PCR, and TCRdb's table has in-frame clones only and misses some. This sample has under 65,000 clones, with 85% found just once. A note on this clone: What it binds is not known.

The clonotype comes from an adult with an advanced solid tumor such as melanoma, head and neck, liver or kidney cancer. Here the sequenced sample was CD4+ or CD8+ T cells sorted from blood, taken in a trial of the OX40 agonist ivuxolimab. V and J are TRBV27 and TRBJ2-7; D is unresolved. The CDR3 reads CASSLFRTALSYEQYF. CDR3 sequence (DNA): TGTGCCAGCAGTTTATTTAGGACGGCCCTTTCCTACGAGCAGTACTTC.